Following are 5 T cell receptor beta chains from one sample sequenced in a study of blood T cell repertoires in COVID-19. The protocol was immunoSEQ multiplex PCR, while the TCRdb copy is restricted to in-frame clones and leaves out a portion. Among about 670,000 clones listed, 85% to 90% were seen once. The sample comprised peripheral blood. All receptors come from a woman aged 18-29 years with acute or convalescent COVID-19.

This chain uses TRBV5-5 with TRBJ1-2, with D unresolved. Trimming took 0 bases from V and 5 from J, leaving 23 bases between them. This CDR3 has 18 amino acids. Germline-derived CDR1 and CDR2 are SGHKS and YYEKEE (reference sequence). CDR3 in DNA: TGTGCCAGCAGCTTGGGAGCGGGCGACATCTTAAAATTATATGGCTACACCTTC. Its translation: CASSLGAGDILKLYGYTF.

J is TRBJ1-1 and V is TRBV6-2 or TRBV6-3; D call uncertain. The V gene's germline CDR1 is MNHEY and CDR2 SVGEGT. V was trimmed by 0 bases and J by 1 base, leaving 18 bases between them. CDR3 length equals 18 residues. CDR3 region: CASSYSRVRGRPNTEAFF. The DNA for the CDR3 is TGTGCCAGCAGTTACTCGAGGGTTCGTGGTCGGCCGAACACTGAAGCTTTCTTT.

The chain has TRBV18 and TRBJ1-1; TRBD1 matches at 9 bases. Germline trimming cut 1 base from V and 1 base from J; bases unmatched to any gene: 1. Germline CDR1 KGHSH, CDR2 LQKENI. The CDR3 runs to 15 residues. CDR3 in amino acids: CASSPLQGANTEAFF. CDR3 in DNA: TGTGCCAGCTCACCACTACAGGGGGCGAACACTGAAGCTTTCTTT.

The chain joins TRBV14 to TRBJ1-1; 8 bases fit TRBD1. This CDR3 comprises 13 residues. Germline V gene lookup returns CDR1 SGHDN and CDR2 FVKESK. V was pared by 4 bases and J by 5 bases, with 3 bases of the junction left unmatched. CDR3 in DNA: TGTGCCAGCAGCCTACAGGGGGTAACTGAAGCTTTCTTT. It specifies CASSLQGVTEAFF.

The chain is built from TRBV27 and TRBJ1-2; TRBD1 matches 7 bases. The junction had 5 bases not matched to a gene; V was cut back by 0 bases and J by 7 bases. The germline gives CDR1 MNHEY, CDR2 SMNVEV (reference sequence). This CDR3 comprises 14 residues. The CDR3 is CASSLSRQGGGYTF. CDR3 bases: TGTGCCAGCAGTTTATCTCGACAGGGTGGTGGCTACACCTTC.